This T cell receptor beta chain appears in the sequencing data of a study of glioma-infiltrating T cells. Using RNA template, CDR3s of TCR alpha and beta were amplified with iRepertoire arm-PCR. One-step reverse transcription and amplification started from approximately 100-400 ng of tissue mRNA or PBMC total RNA. TCRdb recomputed calls from the multiplex PCR reads with MiXCR, one row per CDR3 protein. The sample lists approximately 190,000 distinct CDR3 sequences, roughly a third occurring once. This clonotype was counted at least ten times. Its antigen is currently unknown. General observations from the study: Tissue-blood divergence was below expectation in non-neoplastic patients, above in gliomas. Very few CDR3 sequences were shared between tissue and blood.

This clonotype was obtained from a human donor with low-grade glioma or glioblastoma, undergoing nonglioma brain surgery, or in good health (not recorded which). The sample comprised glioma tissue, nonneoplastic brain tissue, or PBMCs (not recorded which).

As DNA, the CDR3 is TGCAGTGCTAGAGATTGGGGGAGCAATCAGCCCCAGCATTTT. It codes for CSARDWGSNQPQHF. This chain links TRBV20-1 with TRBJ1-5; possibly TRBD1 for D (5 bases). The CDR3 contains 14 residues. The V end lost 0 bases, the J end lost 1 base, and 7 bases lay between the germline ends. Germline values: CDR1 DFQATT, CDR2 SNEGSKA (reference sequence).